This T cell receptor (beta chain) appears in the sequencing data of a study of T cell responses to AZD1222 COVID-19 vaccine. TCRdb's copy holds only in-frame clones and misses some; the assay was immunoSEQ multiplex PCR. The profile shows roughly 150,000 clones, approximately 90% of them singletons. General study points: Only a handful of AZD1222 recipients, five to seven in all, had baseline seropositivity.

This clone was seen more than once but under ten times. The antigen remains unidentified. The same CDR3 is also encoded by other DNA sequences in this sample. Sequencing was performed on peripheral blood, taken on day 0 of AZD1222 vaccination. The sequence was collected from an adult in good health.

Here the CDR3 reads CASSLMGQGTEAFF. For the CDR3, the DNA is TGTGCCAGCAGCTTAATGGGACAAGGCACTGAAGCTTTCTTT. The chain joins TRBV7-3 to TRBJ1-1, with D possibly being TRBD1 (6 bases). Trimming shortened V by 1 base and J by 4 bases, and 10 bases separated the two germline ends. CDR3 length: 14 amino acids. Germline V lookup: CDR1 SGHTA, CDR2 FQGTGA. The whole variable domain, filled in from reference TRBV7-3 and TRBJ1-1, reads GAGVSQTPSNKVTEKGKYVELRCDPISGHTALYWYRQSLGQGPEFLIYFQGTGAADDSGLPNDRFFAVRPEGSVSTLKIQRTERGDSAVYLCASSLMGQGTEAFFGQGTRLTVV.